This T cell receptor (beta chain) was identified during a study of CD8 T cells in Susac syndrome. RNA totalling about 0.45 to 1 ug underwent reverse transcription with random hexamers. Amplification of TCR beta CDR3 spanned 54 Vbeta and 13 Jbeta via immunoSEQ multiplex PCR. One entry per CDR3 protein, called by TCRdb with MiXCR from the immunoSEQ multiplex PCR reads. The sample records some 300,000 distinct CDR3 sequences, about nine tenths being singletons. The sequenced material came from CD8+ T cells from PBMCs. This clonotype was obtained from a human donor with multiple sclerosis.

The CDR3 DNA sequence: TGTGCCAGCAGCCAACCCGGTCGGAATTCACCCCTCCACTTT. Translated, it gives CASSQPGRNSPLHF. The chain has TRBV14 and TRBJ1-6; D unresolved. This CDR3 has 14 residues. Germline CDR1 reads SGHDN; CDR2 reads FVKESK. Deletions cut 2 bases from V and 7 bases from J, with 9 bases between.